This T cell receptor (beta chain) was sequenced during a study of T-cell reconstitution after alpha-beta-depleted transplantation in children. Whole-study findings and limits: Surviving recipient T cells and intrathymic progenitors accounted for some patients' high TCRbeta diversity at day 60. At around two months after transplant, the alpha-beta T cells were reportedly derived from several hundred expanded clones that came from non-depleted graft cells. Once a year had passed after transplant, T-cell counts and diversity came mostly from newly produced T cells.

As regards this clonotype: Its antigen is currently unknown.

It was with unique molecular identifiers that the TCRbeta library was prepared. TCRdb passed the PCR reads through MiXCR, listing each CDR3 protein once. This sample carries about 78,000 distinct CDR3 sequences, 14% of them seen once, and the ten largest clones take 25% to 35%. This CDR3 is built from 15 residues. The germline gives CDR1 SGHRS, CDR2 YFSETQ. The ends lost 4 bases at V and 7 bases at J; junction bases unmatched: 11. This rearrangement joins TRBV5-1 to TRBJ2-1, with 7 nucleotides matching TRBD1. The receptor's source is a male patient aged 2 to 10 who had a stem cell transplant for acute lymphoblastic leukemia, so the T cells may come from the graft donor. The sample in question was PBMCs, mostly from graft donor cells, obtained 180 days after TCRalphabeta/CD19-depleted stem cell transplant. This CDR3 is CASSEYRGERNEQFF. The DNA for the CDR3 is TGCGCCAGCAGCGAGTACAGGGGAGAGCGAAATGAGCAGTTCTTC.